Below, 12 T cell receptor beta chains from the same sample are listed, as sequenced in a study of graft-versus-host responses after intestinal transplantation. These TCRs' antigens remain unknown. The assay was immunoSEQ multiplex PCR, and TCRdb's table has in-frame clones only and misses some. Altogether 86,000 or so clones are present, just over 90% being singletons, with the ten largest covering under 6.5%. The source was unstimulated CD8+ T cells sorted from spleen or lymph node cells, collected before intestinal transplant. The receptors were sampled from a human donor who received an intestinal transplant.

This sequence joins TRBV7-9 and TRBJ2-2; D is unresolved. Germline assignment: CDR1 SEHNR and CDR2 FQNEAQ (reference sequence). Trimming left V 3 bases short and J 3 bases short, with 2 bases between. This CDR3 spans 12 amino acids. The CDR3 nucleotides read TGTGCCAGCAGCTTCGACACCGGGGAGCTGTTTTTT. This translates into CASSFDTGELFF.

This sequence joins TRBV25-1 and TRBJ1-2; possibly TRBD1 for D (6 bases). The V and J ends lost 5 bases and 3 bases respectively, with 16 bases between them. The CDR3 consists of 15 residues. CDR1 and CDR2 (germline): MGHDK, SYGVNS. The DNA for the CDR3 is TGTGCCAGCAGTCTAGGGGGTGGACAGTACTATGGCTACACCTTC. Translated: CASSLGGGQYYGYTF.

This clone was recorded a few times. Sequence at one end of the junction differs from germline and may be a read error. CDR3 in DNA: TGTGCCAGCTGTGACAGGATCTCCTACGAGCAGTACTTC. Encoded protein: CASCDRISYEQYF. This chain joins TRBV6-1 and TRBJ2-7, with D possibly TRBD1 on 6 matching bases. CDR1 is MNHNS and CDR2 is SASEGT in the germline V gene. The CDR3 totals 13 residues.

The J gene is TRBJ2-7, the V gene TRBV4-1; 8 bases map to TRBD1. Trimming at V came to 0 bases and at J to 6 bases, leaving 10 bases not matched to a gene. This CDR3 is built from 16 residues. The germline gives CDR1 MGHRA, CDR2 YSYEKL. The CDR3 nucleotides are TGCGCCAGCAGCCAAGAGGTTGGTCAGGGGGCCTTCGAGCAGTACTTC. Amino acid sequence: CASSQEVGQGAFEQYF.

This chain connects TRBV29-1 to TRBJ2-7, with D unclear. Germline CDR1 and CDR2: SQVTM and ANQGSEA. With 2 bases removed from V and 2 bases from J, the gap between germline ends came to 4 bases. There are 11 residues in the CDR3. The CDR3 spells CSVETAYEQYF. The CDR3 nucleotides read TGCAGCGTTGAAACAGCCTACGAGCAGTACTTC.

V usage is TRBV6-5 and J usage is TRBJ2-5; weak D call: TRBD2 (5 bases). Germline V gene data show CDR1 as MNHEY and CDR2 as SVGAGI. V gave up 2 bases and J gave up 3 bases, with 16 bases separating them. The CDR3 is 16 amino acids. This chain's CDR3 is CASSYPPGIPKETQYF. The CDR3 bases are TGTGCCAGCAGTTACCCTCCCGGGATCCCTAAAGAGACCCAGTACTTC.

The chain joins TRBV4-1 to TRBJ2-5; D ambiguous. Germline CDR1 reads MGHRA; CDR2 reads YSYEKL. This CDR3 spans 13 amino acids. The V and J ends lost 1 base and 7 bases respectively, with 10 bases between them. For the CDR3, the DNA is TGCGCCAGCAGCCAAGTTGGACCGGGGACCCAGTACTTC. Protein sequence: CASSQVGPGTQYF.

The chain uses TRBV5-5 and TRBJ1-2; 10 positions agree with TRBD1. The germline V gene has CDR1 SGHKS and CDR2 YYEKEE (reference sequence). After removal of 2 bases from V and 7 bases from J, the junction contained 8 bases not matched to a gene. The CDR3 consists of 15 residues. The CDR3: CASSFYLRTGGGYTF. The CDR3 DNA sequence: TGTGCCAGCAGCTTTTATCTGCGGACAGGGGGTGGCTACACCTTC.

The chain joins TRBV12-5 to TRBJ2-1, with 7 bases lining up with TRBD1. The germline V gene has CDR1 LGHNT and CDR2 FRNRAP. The V and J ends lost 5 bases and 8 bases, in that order; junction bases with no gene match: 18. The CDR3 loop spans 17 amino acids. CDR3 nucleotide sequence: TGTGCTAGTGGTCAAGACTGGGACAGCATTGCCCTGGATGAGCAGTTCTTC. Amino acid sequence: CASGQDWDSIALDEQFF.

This rearrangement joins TRBV6-5 to TRBJ1-3, with D unresolved. Trimming took 5 bases from V and 0 from J, leaving 8 bases between them. CDR3 length: 14 amino acids. The germline V gene encodes CDR1 MNHEY and CDR2 SVGAGI. CDR3 coding DNA: TGTGCCAGCAGTCCCCTCAGCTCTGGAAACACCATATATTTT. Translating gives CASSPLSSGNTIYF.

The rearrangement uses TRBV10-3 and TRBJ1-1; 11 nucleotides line up with TRBD1. CDR1 and CDR2 (germline): ENHRY, SYGVKD. V was pared by 3 bases and J by 4 bases, with 19 bases of the junction left unmatched. This CDR3 comprises 20 residues. The CDR3 DNA sequence: TGTGCCATCAGTGAAAAAACCCTGGACAGGGGGCGCATTGCTGGCACTGAAGCTTTCTTT. Amino acid sequence: CAISEKTLDRGRIAGTEAFF.

This sequence joins TRBV11-1 and TRBJ2-1; D gene ambiguous. The V gene lost 2 bases and the J gene lost 9 bases, with 17 bases spanning the gap. Looked up from germline, CDR1 is SGHAT and CDR2 is FQDESV (reference sequence). The CDR3 has 15 amino acids. The CDR3 DNA sequence: TGTGCCAGCAGCTTAATTTCGGCTTCTCGTGGTGAGCAGTTCTTC. It encodes CASSLISASRGEQFF. The full variable domain, completed using reference TRBV11-1 and TRBJ2-1, is EAEVAQSPRYKITEKSQAVAFWCDPISGHATLYWYRQILGQGPELLVQFQDESVVDDSQLPKDRFSAERLKGVDSTLKIQPAELGDSAMYLCASSLISASRGEQFFGPGTRLTVL.